This T cell receptor beta chain originates from a study of vaccination and CD4 T cells after COVID-19. On the study more broadly: SARS-CoV-2 had been detected by nasal swab PCR in convalescent patients; several were mild, one severe. Post-COVID draws followed diagnosis by a median 101 days (range 35 to 161). From HCoV-229E, HCoV-OC43, HCoV-NL63 and SARS-CoV-2, overlapping spike peptides were used to stimulate the cells. A few convalescent patients underwent sampling at day 14 and then at days 161 to 241 post-vaccination, the study reports.

Time point indicated: late sampling 161 to 241 days after vaccination in three convalescent patients. Described treatment: roughly 10-day PBMC culture with coronavirus spike peptide pools or control peptides (ViraFEST assay). To note about this clonotype: The antigen is not known.

Cultured CD4+ T cells had their DNA profiled by the Oncomine TCR Beta short-read assay. TCRdb called the PCR reads again in MiXCR, with one record for every CDR3 protein. The sample holds 20,000 to 25,000 distinct CDR3 sequences, 30% to 45% seen once. The V gene's germline CDR1 is LGHNA and CDR2 YNFKEQ. The CDR3 totals 16 residues. Trimming removed 1 base from V and 0 bases from J, with 11 bases in between. The clonotype was recovered from a human donor who had recovered from COVID-19. Here the sequenced sample was CD4+ T cells from blood, cultured in vitro, taken about 7 months after SARS-CoV-2 vaccination. The chain recombines TRBV4-2 with TRBJ2-3, with D possibly matching TRBD2 (5 bases). The CDR3 here is CASSQGAVMSTDTQYF. In DNA form, the CDR3 reads TGTGCCAGCAGCCAAGGAGCGGTTATGAGCACAGATACGCAGTATTTT.